These T cell receptor beta chains were read from a single sample in a study of blood T cell repertoires in COVID-19. Sequenced by immunoSEQ multiplex PCR; TCRdb stores in-frame clones only, minus some. Of fewer than 350,000 clones listed, 65% to 90% are singletons. The sample taken for sequencing was PBMCs or T cells enriched from blood (not recorded which). These TCRs come from a middle-aged woman with acute COVID-19. The CDR3 runs from the conserved cysteine through the conserved F or W. The D gene is left open where the match is weak. For some rows the clone size is stated as once, few or many, or as a class when expanded; others skip it.

TRBV14	.	TRBJ2-1	.	CASSQERGFRQFF	TGTGCCAGCAGCCAAGAGAGGGGGTTTAGGCAGTTCTTC
TRBV13	.	TRBJ2-2	TRBD2	CASSSRENFGELFF	TGTGCCAGCAGCTCGCGGGAGAATTTCGGGGAGCTGTTTTTT
TRBV5-4	few	TRBJ2-7	TRBD2	CASSPTSGGYEQYF	TGTGCCAGCAGCCCGACTAGCGGGGGATACGAGCAGTACTTC
TRBV7-2	.	TRBJ1-1	.	CASTLAQMNTEAFF	TGTGCCAGCACCCTGGCACAAATGAACACTGAAGCTTTCTTT
TRBV5-1	.	TRBJ2-7	TRBD1	CATSLRTGTYEQYF	TGCGCCACTTCCCTTAGGACAGGGACCTACGAGCAGTACTTC
TRBV14	.	TRBJ2-1	.	CASSPPMAGLFF	TGTGCCAGCAGCCCCCCTATGGCGGGGCTGTTCTTC
TRBV6-5	.	TRBJ1-2	.	CASSLQLNYGYTF	TGTGCCAGCAGTTTACAGTTGAACTATGGCTACACCTTC
TRBV20-1	.	TRBJ2-5	.	CSASLPTLETQYF	TGCAGTGCTAGTCTTCCGACTCTGGAGACCCAGTACTTC
TRBV19	.	TRBJ1-2	TRBD1	CASSTTWDRGNYGYTF	TGTGCCAGTAGTACAACTTGGGACAGGGGAAACTATGGCTACACCTTC
TRBV6-5	.	TRBJ1-2	TRBD1	CASSYSIGQGKAGYTF	TGTGCCAGCAGTTACTCCATCGGACAGGGAAAGGCTGGCTACACCTTC
TRBV7-9	.	TRBJ1-4	.	CASSLSQANNEKLFF	TGTGCCAGCAGCTTATCACAGGCTAATAATGAAAAACTGTTTTTT
TRBV5-6	.	TRBJ1-2	TRBD1	CASSLEQGNYGYTF	TGTGCCAGCAGCTTAGAACAGGGGAACTATGGCTACACCTTC
TRBV25-1	.	TRBJ2-3	.	CASSEWGGSRADTQYF	TGTGCCAGCAGTGAATGGGGAGGTAGTAGGGCAGATACGCAGTATTTT
TRBV9	once	TRBJ1-2	TRBD1	CASSVARTGWSGYTF	TGTGCCAGCAGCGTAGCCCGGACAGGGTGGTCTGGCTACACCTTC
TRBV28	.	TRBJ1-1	.	CASRRHRETEAFF	TGTGCCAGCAGGCGTCACAGGGAGACTGAAGCTTTCTTT
TRBV2	.	TRBJ2-3	.	CASSVEQISTDTQYF	TGTGCCAGCAGTGTGGAACAGATAAGCACAGATACGCAGTATTTT
TRBV6-1	.	TRBJ1-4	.	CASSEVWGRGEKLFF	TGTGCCAGCAGTGAAGTCTGGGGCAGGGGTGAAAAACTGTTTTTT
TRBV19	.	TRBJ1-1	.	CASSMVQDTEAFF	TGTGCCAGTAGTATGGTACAGGACACTGAAGCTTTCTTT
TRBV5-4	.	TRBJ2-1	.	CASSLAGSSYNEQFF	TGTGCCAGCAGCTTGGCTGGGAGCTCCTACAATGAGCAGTTCTTC
TRBV6-5	.	TRBJ1-5	TRBD1	CASSYSGDSHQPQHF	TGTGCCAGCAGTTACTCGGGGGACAGCCATCAGCCCCAGCATTTT
TRBV5-1	.	TRBJ2-5	TRBD1	CASRSGTGGALETQYF	TGCGCCAGCAGGTCTGGGACAGGGGGCGCCTTAGAGACCCAGTACTTC
TRBV7-9	.	TRBJ2-7	.	CASSLVAYEQYF	TGTGCCAGCAGCCTAGTGGCTTACGAGCAGTACTTC
TRBV9	.	TRBJ1-2	TRBD1	CASSLTTGGNYGYTF	TGTGCCAGCAGCTTAACGACAGGGGGCAACTATGGCTACACCTTC
TRBV29-1	.	TRBJ2-1	.	CSVAFSGVNNEQFF	TGCAGCGTTGCCTTTAGCGGAGTTAACAATGAGCAGTTCTTC
TRBV19	.	TRBJ2-3	.	CASSIVLGDIEQYF	TGTGCCAGTAGTATCGTTCTCGGGGACATAGAGCAGTATTTT
TRBV28	.	TRBJ1-2	TRBD1	CASSPRTGLFNYGYTF	TGTGCCAGCAGCCCCCGGACAGGGCTCTTTAACTATGGCTACACCTTC
TRBV7-7	.	TRBJ1-1	.	CASSPLQGSTEAFF	TGTGCCAGCAGCCCGCTACAGGGAAGCACTGAAGCTTTCTTT
TRBV19	.	TRBJ2-7	TRBD2	CASSFGLAGPYEQYF	TGTGCCAGTAGTTTTGGACTAGCGGGACCCTACGAGCAGTACTTC
TRBV3-1/TRBV3-2	.	TRBJ1-6	.	CASSPPREGPLHF	TGTGCCAGCAGCCCCCCCAGGGAAGGACCCCTCCACTTT
TRBV7-2	.	TRBJ2-3	.	CASSHSAGSPDTQYF	TGTGCCAGCAGCCACAGCGCGGGCAGCCCAGATACGCAGTATTTT
TRBV21-1	.	TRBJ1-6	.	CASSKVKSDRANSPLHF	TGTGCCAGCAGCAAAGTAAAATCGGACAGGGCAAATTCACCCCTCCACTTT
TRBV2	.	TRBJ2-2	.	CASSLRTRPGELFF	TGTGCCAGCAGCCTGCGGACAAGACCCGGGGAGCTGTTTTTT
TRBV4-3	.	TRBJ2-2	TRBD2	CASSQSPKLAAITGELFF	TGCGCCAGCAGCCAATCACCCAAACTAGCGGCAATAACCGGGGAGCTGTTTTTT
TRBV5-6	.	TRBJ2-5	.	CASSSDTAETQYF	TGTGCCAGCAGCTCAGACACCGCAGAGACCCAGTACTTC
TRBV7-9	.	TRBJ1-2	.	CASSLVLGGVGDYGYTF	TGTGCCAGCAGCTTAGTACTTGGGGGCGTAGGGGACTATGGCTACACCTTC
TRBV27	.	TRBJ2-5	.	CASSLSVQGLGPYQETQYF	TGTGCCAGCAGTTTATCCGTACAGGGTTTAGGTCCTTACCAAGAGACCCAGTACTTC
TRBV5-6	.	TRBJ1-2	.	CASSLGQGIYGYTF	TGTGCCAGCAGCTTGGGGCAGGGCATTTATGGCTACACCTTC
TRBV28	.	TRBJ1-5	TRBD1	CASSPPGQGNQPQHF	TGTGCCAGCAGCCCTCCGGGACAGGGGAATCAGCCCCAGCATTTT
TRBV9	.	TRBJ1-1	TRBD1	CASSVLQGGTEAFF	TGTGCCAGCAGCGTGTTACAGGGGGGGACTGAAGCTTTCTTT
TRBV5-4	.	TRBJ2-3	.	CASSLGPVADTQYF	TGTGCCAGCAGCTTGGGGCCTGTCGCAGATACGCAGTATTTT
TRBV7-9	once	TRBJ1-5	.	CASRLIENQPQHF	TGTGCCAGCCGACTTATAGAGAATCAGCCCCAGCATTTT
TRBV1	.	TRBJ2-5	.	CTSSQGAGTRRGWTQYF	TGCACCAGCAGCCAAGGAGCCGGGACTAGGAGGGGTTGGACCCAGTACTTC
TRBV19	.	TRBJ1-6	TRBD1	CASSITGTDNSPLHF	TGTGCCAGTAGTATTACCGGGACAGATAATTCACCCCTCCACTTT
TRBV4-2	.	TRBJ2-7	.	CASSQDGQPSYEQYF	TGTGCCAGCAGCCAGGATGGACAGCCTTCCTACGAGCAGTACTTC
TRBV18	.	TRBJ2-1	.	CASSPSVPGSYNEQFF	TGTGCCAGCTCACCTAGCGTTCCCGGGAGCTACAATGAGCAGTTCTTC
TRBV3-1/TRBV3-2	.	TRBJ1-2	.	CASSYGQPVGYTF	TGTGCCAGCAGCTATGGACAGCCCGTAGGCTACACCTTC
TRBV15	.	TRBJ1-4	TRBD1	CATSDRVGRRNEKLFF	TGTGCCACCAGCGACAGGGTAGGGAGAAGGAATGAAAAACTGTTTTTT
TRBV3-1/TRBV3-2	.	TRBJ1-3	.	CASSQDQVGNTIYF	TGTGCCAGCAGCCAAGATCAGGTTGGAAACACCATATATTTT
TRBV7-3	.	TRBJ2-5	.	CASSRRSGFAETQYF	TGTGCCAGCAGCCGGAGGAGCGGTTTTGCAGAGACCCAGTACTTC
TRBV5-1	.	TRBJ2-3	.	CASSLDGASADTQYF	TGCGCCAGCAGCTTGGACGGAGCGTCGGCAGATACGCAGTATTTT
TRBV6-5	.	TRBJ2-7	.	CASSGQFSYEQYF	TGTGCCAGCAGCGGACAGTTCTCCTACGAGCAGTACTTC
TRBV4-2	once	TRBJ1-4	.	CASSQDSTAPNEKLFF	TGTGCCAGCAGCCAAGATTCAACAGCCCCAAATGAAAAACTGTTTTTT
TRBV9	once	TRBJ2-3	.	CASSVAMPGHLTDTQYF	TGTGCCAGCAGCGTAGCCATGCCCGGACATCTCACAGATACGCAGTATTTT
TRBV19	.	TRBJ1-1	.	CASSHSNRAAGSEAFF	TGTGCCAGTAGTCACAGTAACAGGGCCGCCGGCTCGGAGGCTTTCTTT